These 15 T cell receptor beta chains were sequenced from one sample in a study of blood T cell repertoires in COVID-19. Assay: immunoSEQ multiplex PCR; the TCRdb copy retains only in-frame clones and omits some. The sample shows 300,000 or so clones, around 86% of them seen only once. Sequencing was performed on PBMCs or T cells enriched from blood (not recorded which). These receptors were collected from a woman aged 40-49 years with acute COVID-19.

This clone was observed a single time. The chain employs TRBV28 and TRBJ2-7, with TRBD1 matching 10 bases. This CDR3 region has 15 residues. Trimming cost V 8 bases and J 7 bases; bases outside gene matches: 14. The V gene's germline CDR1 is MDHEN and CDR2 SYDVKM. CDR3 coding DNA: TGTGCCAGCCCTCCGGGACAGGGGTCCCCGGGGGAGCAGTACTTC. It encodes CASPPGQGSPGEQYF.

This chain uses TRBV19 with TRBJ1-5, with 9 bases aligning to TRBD1. J lost 6 bases, V lost 8 bases, and 5 bases had no gene match. CDR1 and CDR2 (germline): LNHDA, SQIVND (reference sequence). The CDR3 covers 13 residues. The CDR3 loop is CASWGQGFQPQHF. The CDR3 DNA is TGTGCCAGTTGGGGACAGGGCTTTCAGCCCCAGCATTTT.

The V call is TRBV6-2 or TRBV6-3, the J call TRBJ2-3; 10 bases map to TRBD2. This CDR3 region has 17 residues. V was pared by 2 bases and J by 2 bases, with 7 bases of the junction left unmatched. Germline CDR1 and CDR2: MNHEY and SVGEGT. CDR3 sequence: CASSYLLAGTNTDTQYF. The CDR3 bases are TGTGCCAGCAGTTACCTACTAGCGGGGACGAACACAGATACGCAGTATTTT.

In nucleotides, the CDR3 is TGTGCCAGCAGTACACACTTAGCGGGGTATCTGGATGAGCAGTTCTTC. Translated, it gives CASSTHLAGYLDEQFF. The chain joins TRBV27 to TRBJ2-1; TRBD2 matches at 8 bases. Germline V lookup: CDR1 MNHEY, CDR2 SMNVEV (reference sequence). J gave up 8 bases and V 5 bases, and 14 bases lay outside the gene matches. The CDR3 loop spans 16 amino acids.

This chain connects TRBV10-3 to TRBJ1-1, with 7 bases lining up with TRBD1. CDR3 length: 14 amino acids. Looked up from germline, CDR1 is ENHRY and CDR2 is SYGVKD. CDR3 nucleotide sequence: TGTGCTACAGGGGTCCTCTTGAGGAACACTGAAGCTTTCTTT. Translating it yields CATGVLLRNTEAFF.

The chain carries TRBV9 and TRBJ2-1, with 10 bases identical to TRBD2. The J segment lost 4 bases and the V segment lost 9 bases, leaving 10 bases of the junction unmatched. Germline assignment: CDR1 SGDLS and CDR2 YYNGEE. There are 15 residues in the CDR3. The CDR3 sequence is CAIREREGPYNEQFF. The CDR3, as DNA: TGTGCCATCAGAGAGCGGGAGGGCCCATACAATGAGCAGTTCTTC.

The genes are TRBV6-2 or TRBV6-3 and TRBJ2-1; D perhaps matches TRBD2 (6 bases). The germline gives CDR1 MNHEY, CDR2 SVGEGT. CDR3 size: 16 residues. V lost 5 bases and J lost 0, with 14 bases in between. This chain's CDR3 is CASSPRRGNSYNEQFF. The CDR3 DNA reads as TGTGCCAGCAGTCCCCGGCGGGGTAACTCCTACAATGAGCAGTTCTTC.

This clone has more than one count but fewer than ten. The chain links TRBV2 to TRBJ2-3; D is perhaps TRBD1 (5 bases). Trimming took off 4 bases at V and 5 bases at J, with 7 bases between the two ends. This CDR3 has 12 amino acids. CDR1 and CDR2 (germline): SNHLY, FYNNEI. CDR3 loop: CASSGQGDTQYF. DNA for the CDR3: TGTGCCAGCAGTGGGCAGGGAGATACGCAGTATTTT.

This sequence joins TRBV5-4 and TRBJ2-5, with 7 bases identical to TRBD2. There are 13 residues in the CDR3. V trimming: 3 bases; J trimming: 2 bases; junction bases outside the gene matches: 1. Per the germline V gene, CDR1 is SGHNT and CDR2 is YYREEE (reference sequence). CDR3 coding DNA: TGTGCCAGCAGCTGGACTAGTCAAGAGACCCAGTACTTC. This encodes CASSWTSQETQYF.

This clone was counted a few times. The chain couples TRBV7-9 to TRBJ2-2, with 8 bases fitting TRBD2. Looked up from germline, CDR1 is SEHNR and CDR2 is FQNEAQ (reference sequence). CDR3 size: 15 residues. Trimming cost V 6 bases and J 4 bases; bases outside gene matches: 7. As DNA, the CDR3 is TGTGCCAGCAGATCGGGACTAGTTAGCACCGGGGAGCTGTTTTTT. Protein sequence: CASRSGLVSTGELFF.

The CDR3 loop reads CASSIPGNQPQHF. The CDR3 DNA follows: TGTGCCAGTAGTATTCCAGGGAATCAGCCCCAGCATTTT. The rearrangement links TRBV19 to TRBJ1-5, with TRBD1 as a possible D gene (5 bases). The length of the CDR3 is 13 residues. CDR1 is LNHDA and CDR2 is SQIVND in the germline V gene (reference sequence). V dropped 3 bases and J dropped 4 bases, with 7 bases sitting between them.

This sequence joins TRBV28 and TRBJ1-5, with 7 bases matching TRBD1. This CDR3 contains 14 residues. The ends lost 8 bases at V and 5 bases at J; junction bases unmatched: 9. Germline V lookup: CDR1 MDHEN, CDR2 SYDVKM. CDR3: CASLSPRGHQPQHF. The DNA for the CDR3 is TGTGCCAGCCTCTCTCCGAGGGGGCATCAGCCCCAGCATTTT. Supplemented by reference TRBV28 and TRBJ1-5, the full variable domain reads DVKVTQSSRYLVKRTGEKVFLECVQDMDHENMFWYRQDPGLGLRLIYFSYDVKMKEKGDIPEGYSVSREKKERFSLILESASTNQTSMYLCASLSPRGHQPQHFGDGTRLSIL.

This clone showed up just a few times. The chain couples TRBV5-8 to TRBJ1-5, with 11 nucleotides matching TRBD1. Germline lookup yields CDR1 SGHTS and CDR2 YDEGEE. V lost 0 bases, J lost 4 bases, and 3 bases stayed unmatched. This CDR3 has 16 amino acids. The CDR3 reads CASSLAGTGGNQPQHF. The CDR3 coding sequence is TGTGCCAGCAGCTTGGCAGGGACAGGGGGGAATCAGCCCCAGCATTTT. The whole variable domain, filled in from reference TRBV5-8 and TRBJ1-5, reads EAGVTQSPTHLIKTRGQQATLRCSPISGHTSVYWYQQALGLGLQFLLWYDEGEERNRGNFPPRFSGRQFPNYSSELNVNALELEDSALYLCASSLAGTGGNQPQHFGDGTRLSIL.

This chain joins TRBV7-9 and TRBJ2-1; 8 nucleotides match TRBD2. The CDR3 is made up of 18 amino acids. Germline CDR1 SEHNR, CDR2 FQNEAQ (reference sequence). The ends lost 2 bases at V and 8 bases at J; junction bases unmatched: 17. The CDR3: CASSLTLRSGTSAYEQFF. The DNA for the CDR3 is TGTGCCAGCAGCTTAACGTTGCGCTCCGGGACTAGTGCGTATGAGCAGTTCTTC.

The rearrangement links TRBV3-1 (or the pseudogene TRBV3-2) to TRBJ1-3; TRBD1 is a possible D gene (5 bases). The CDR3 consists of 17 residues. CDR1 is LGHDT, CDR2 YNNKEL, per germline (reference sequence). V shed 0 bases and J shed 4 bases, with 16 bases lying between them. CDR3: CASSQDKTALWGNTIYF. The CDR3 region has the DNA TGTGCCAGCAGCCAAGATAAGACAGCTTTGTGGGGAAACACCATATATTTT.